The 2 T cell receptor beta chains below come from one sample, sequenced in a study of blood T cell repertoires in COVID-19. This table comes from immunoSEQ multiplex PCR, and its TCRdb copy is limited to in-frame clones, with some not included. The sample lists about 240,000 clones, 80% to 85% occurring once. Sequencing was performed on peripheral blood. The receptors originated from an elderly woman with COVID-19, enrolled during active disease.

This chain connects TRBV5-5 to TRBJ1-5; weak D call: TRBD1 (5 bases). Germline V CDR1 and CDR2: SGHKS, YYEKEE (reference sequence). The CDR3 is 13 amino acids. The V end was cut by 0 bases, the J end by 7 bases, with 8 bases between. CDR3 in amino acids: CASSLEAGQPQHF. CDR3 coding DNA: TGTGCCAGCAGCTTGGAGGCAGGGCAGCCCCAGCATTTT.

V usage is TRBV19 and J usage is TRBJ1-1; tentative D call: TRBD1 (5 bases). Looked up from germline, CDR1 is LNHDA and CDR2 is SQIVND (reference sequence). The CDR3 length is 15 residues. The V gene lost 4 bases and the J gene lost 0 bases, with 12 bases spanning the gap. CDR3 sequence reads: CASSTYRTMNTEAFF. CDR3 nucleotides: TGTGCCAGTAGTACCTACAGGACCATGAACACTGAAGCTTTCTTT. The full variable domain, its missing parts supplied by reference TRBV19 and TRBJ1-1, is DGGITQSPKYLFRKEGQNVTLSCEQNLNHDAMYWYRQDPGQGLRLIYYSQIVNDFQKGDIAEGYSVSREKKESFPLTVTSAQKNPTAFYLCASSTYRTMNTEAFFGQGTRLTVV.